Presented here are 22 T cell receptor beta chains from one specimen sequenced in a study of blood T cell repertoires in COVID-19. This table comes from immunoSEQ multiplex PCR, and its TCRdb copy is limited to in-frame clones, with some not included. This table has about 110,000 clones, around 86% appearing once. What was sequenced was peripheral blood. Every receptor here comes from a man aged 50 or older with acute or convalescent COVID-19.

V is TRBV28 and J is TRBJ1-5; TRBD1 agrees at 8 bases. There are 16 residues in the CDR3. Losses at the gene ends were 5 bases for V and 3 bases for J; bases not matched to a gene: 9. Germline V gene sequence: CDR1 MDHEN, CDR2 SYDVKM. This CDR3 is CASSTYGQGFNQPQHF. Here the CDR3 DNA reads TGTGCCAGCAGTACCTACGGACAGGGCTTCAATCAGCCCCAGCATTTT.

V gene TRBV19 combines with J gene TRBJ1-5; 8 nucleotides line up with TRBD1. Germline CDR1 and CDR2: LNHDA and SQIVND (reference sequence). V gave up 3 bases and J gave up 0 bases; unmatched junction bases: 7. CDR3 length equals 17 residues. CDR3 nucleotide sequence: TGTGCCAGTAGTATTGGACAGGGCCGTTATAGCAATCAGCCCCAGCATTTT. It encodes CASSIGQGRYSNQPQHF. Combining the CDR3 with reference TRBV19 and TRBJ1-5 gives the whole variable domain DGGITQSPKYLFRKEGQNVTLSCEQNLNHDAMYWYRQDPGQGLRLIYYSQIVNDFQKGDIAEGYSVSREKKESFPLTVTSAQKNPTAFYLCASSIGQGRYSNQPQHFGDGTRLSIL.

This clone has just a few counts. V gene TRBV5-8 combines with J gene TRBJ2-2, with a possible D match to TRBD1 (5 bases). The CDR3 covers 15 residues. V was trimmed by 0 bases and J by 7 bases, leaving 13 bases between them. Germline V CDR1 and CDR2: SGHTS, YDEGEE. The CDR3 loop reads CASSLGSGPVGELFF. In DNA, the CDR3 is TGTGCCAGCAGCTTGGGGTCAGGGCCGGTCGGGGAGCTGTTTTTT.

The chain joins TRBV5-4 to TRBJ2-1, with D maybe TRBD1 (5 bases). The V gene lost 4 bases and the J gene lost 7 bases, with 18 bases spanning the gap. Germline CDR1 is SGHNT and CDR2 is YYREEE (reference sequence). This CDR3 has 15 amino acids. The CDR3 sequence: CASSAPNPQGNEQFF. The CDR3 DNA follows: TGTGCCAGCAGCGCCCCTAACCCCCAGGGTAATGAGCAGTTCTTC.

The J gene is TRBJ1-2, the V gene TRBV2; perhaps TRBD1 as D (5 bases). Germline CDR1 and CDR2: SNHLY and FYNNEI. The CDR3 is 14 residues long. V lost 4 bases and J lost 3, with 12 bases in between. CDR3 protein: CASSVTRDYYGYTF. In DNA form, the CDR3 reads TGTGCCAGCAGTGTAACTAGGGACTACTATGGCTACACCTTC. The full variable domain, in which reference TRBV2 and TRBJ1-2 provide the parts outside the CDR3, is EPEVTQTPSHQVTQMGQEVILRCVPISNHLYFYWYRQILGQKVEFLVSFYNNEISEKSEIFDDQFSVERPDGSNFTLKIRSTKLEDSAMYFCASSVTRDYYGYTFGSGTRLTVV.

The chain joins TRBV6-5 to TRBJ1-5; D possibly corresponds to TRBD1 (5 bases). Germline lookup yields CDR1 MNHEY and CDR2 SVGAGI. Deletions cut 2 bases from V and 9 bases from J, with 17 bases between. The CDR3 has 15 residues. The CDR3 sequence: CASSYEAGGRAPQHF. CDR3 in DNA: TGTGCCAGCAGTTACGAGGCCGGGGGAAGGGCGCCCCAGCATTTT.

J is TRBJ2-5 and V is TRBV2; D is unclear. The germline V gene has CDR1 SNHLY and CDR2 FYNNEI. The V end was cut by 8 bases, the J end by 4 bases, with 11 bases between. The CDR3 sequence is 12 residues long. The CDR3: CASYSPGETQYF. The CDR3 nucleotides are TGTGCCAGCTATTCCCCGGGAGAGACCCAGTACTTC.

CDR3 residues: CAIRKQGDGEKLFF. As DNA, the CDR3 is TGTGCCATCAGGAAACAGGGTGATGGTGAAAAACTGTTTTTT. V usage is TRBV10-3 and J usage is TRBJ1-4; D might be TRBD1 (6 bases). The CDR3 has 14 residues. Looked up from germline, CDR1 is ENHRY and CDR2 is SYGVKD. With 6 bases removed from V and 7 bases from J, the gap between germline ends came to 15 bases.

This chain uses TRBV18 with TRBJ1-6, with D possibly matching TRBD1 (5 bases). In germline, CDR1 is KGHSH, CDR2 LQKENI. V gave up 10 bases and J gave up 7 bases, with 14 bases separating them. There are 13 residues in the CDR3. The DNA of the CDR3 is TGTGCCACCCGGGTAGACAGCAATTCACCCCTCCACTTT. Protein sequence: CATRVDSNSPLHF.

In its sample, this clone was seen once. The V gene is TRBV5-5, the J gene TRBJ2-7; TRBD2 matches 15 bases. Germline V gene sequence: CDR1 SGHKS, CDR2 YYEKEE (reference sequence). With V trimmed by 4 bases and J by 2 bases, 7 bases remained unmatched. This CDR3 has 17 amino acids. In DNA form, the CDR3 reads TGTGCCAGCAGCAGACCGGGACTAGCGGGGGGTACCTACGAGCAGTACTTC. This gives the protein CASSRPGLAGGTYEQYF.

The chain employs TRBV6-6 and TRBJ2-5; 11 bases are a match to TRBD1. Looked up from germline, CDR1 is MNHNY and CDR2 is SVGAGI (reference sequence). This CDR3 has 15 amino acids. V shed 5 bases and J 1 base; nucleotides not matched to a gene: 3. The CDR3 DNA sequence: TGTGCCAGCAGTACCGGGACAGGGGGCCAAGAGACCCAGTACTTC. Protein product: CASSTGTGGQETQYF.

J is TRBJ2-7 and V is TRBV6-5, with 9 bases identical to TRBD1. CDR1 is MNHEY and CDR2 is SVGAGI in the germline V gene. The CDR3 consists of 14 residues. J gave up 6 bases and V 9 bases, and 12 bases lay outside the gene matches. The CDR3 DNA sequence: TGTGCCAGGAATTTCAGGACAGGGGAGGGCGAGCAGTACTTC. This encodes CARNFRTGEGEQYF.

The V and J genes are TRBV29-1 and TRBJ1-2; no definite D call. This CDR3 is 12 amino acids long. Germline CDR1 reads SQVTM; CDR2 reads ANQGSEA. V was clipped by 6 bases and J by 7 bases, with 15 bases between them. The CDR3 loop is CSVPRAGGGYTF. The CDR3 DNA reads TGCAGCGTCCCTCGGGCGGGTGGTGGCTACACCTTC.

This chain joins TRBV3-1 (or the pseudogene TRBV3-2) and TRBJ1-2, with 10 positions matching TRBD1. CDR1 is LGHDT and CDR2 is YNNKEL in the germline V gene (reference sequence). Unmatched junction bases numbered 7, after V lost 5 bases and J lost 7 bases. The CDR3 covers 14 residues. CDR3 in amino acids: CASSLSGQGLGYTF. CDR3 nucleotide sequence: TGTGCCAGCAGCTTATCGGGACAGGGGCTTGGCTACACCTTC.

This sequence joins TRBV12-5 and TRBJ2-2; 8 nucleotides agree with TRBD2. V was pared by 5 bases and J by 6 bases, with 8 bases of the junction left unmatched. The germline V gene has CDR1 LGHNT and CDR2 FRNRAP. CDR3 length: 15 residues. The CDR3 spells CASGPQRELAGELFF. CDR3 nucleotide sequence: TGTGCTAGTGGTCCGCAGCGGGAGTTGGCCGGGGAGCTGTTTTTT.

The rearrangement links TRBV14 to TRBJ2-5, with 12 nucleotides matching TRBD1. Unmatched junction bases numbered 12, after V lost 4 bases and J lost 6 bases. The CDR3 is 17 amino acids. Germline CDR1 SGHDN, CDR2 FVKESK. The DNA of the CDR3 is TGTGCCAGCAGCCCCAGCCCGGGGACAGGGGGCGCGAAGACCCAGTACTTC. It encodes CASSPSPGTGGAKTQYF.

CDR3 protein: CAIKGGVGTGGTTMNTEAFF. The CDR3 DNA follows: TGTGCCATCAAGGGGGGGGTCGGGACAGGCGGAACGACGATGAACACTGAAGCTTTCTTT. J is TRBJ1-1 and V is TRBV10-3; TRBD1 matches 8 bases. The V and J ends lost 7 bases and 0 bases, in that order; junction bases with no gene match: 22. The CDR3 is 20 amino acids. From germline, CDR1 is ENHRY and CDR2 SYGVKD.

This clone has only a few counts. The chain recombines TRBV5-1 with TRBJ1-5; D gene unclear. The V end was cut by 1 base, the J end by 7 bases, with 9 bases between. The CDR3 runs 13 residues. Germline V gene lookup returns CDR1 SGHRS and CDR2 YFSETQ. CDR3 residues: CASSLLSGQPQHF. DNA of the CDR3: TGCGCCAGCAGCTTGTTATCCGGGCAGCCCCAGCATTTT.

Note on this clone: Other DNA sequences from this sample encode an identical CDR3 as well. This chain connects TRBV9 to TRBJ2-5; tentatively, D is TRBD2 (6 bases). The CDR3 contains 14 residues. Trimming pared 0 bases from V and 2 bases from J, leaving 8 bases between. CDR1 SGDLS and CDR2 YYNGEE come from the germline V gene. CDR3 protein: CASSVGRGQETQYF. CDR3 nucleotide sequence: TGTGCCAGCAGCGTAGGACGGGGGCAAGAGACCCAGTACTTC.

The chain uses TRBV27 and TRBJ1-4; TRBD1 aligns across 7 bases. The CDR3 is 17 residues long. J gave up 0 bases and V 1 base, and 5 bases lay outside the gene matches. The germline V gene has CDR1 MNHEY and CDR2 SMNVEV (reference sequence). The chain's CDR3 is CASSLYGTAATNEKLFF. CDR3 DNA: TGTGCCAGCAGTTTATATGGGACAGCCGCAACTAATGAAAAACTGTTTTTT. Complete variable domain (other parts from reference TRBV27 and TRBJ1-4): EAQVTQNPRYLITVTGKKLTVTCSQNMNHEYMSWYRQDPGLGLRQIYYSMNVEVTDKGDVPEGYKVSRKEKRNFPLILESPSPNQTSLYFCASSLYGTAATNEKLFFGSGTQLSVL.

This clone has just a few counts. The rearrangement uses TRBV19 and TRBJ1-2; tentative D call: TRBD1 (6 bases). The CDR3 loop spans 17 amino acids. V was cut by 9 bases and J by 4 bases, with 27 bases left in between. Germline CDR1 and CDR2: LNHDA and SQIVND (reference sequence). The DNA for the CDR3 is TGTGCCAGCCCTCAGAATTGCCGGGGGGCGAGGTCCTATGGCTACACCTTC. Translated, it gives CASPQNCRGARSYGYTF.

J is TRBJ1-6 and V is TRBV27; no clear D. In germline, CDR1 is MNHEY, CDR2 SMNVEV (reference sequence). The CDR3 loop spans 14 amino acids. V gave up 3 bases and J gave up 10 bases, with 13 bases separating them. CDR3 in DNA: TGTGCCAGCAGTTTTCCCAACCTGGGCTCACCCCTCCACTTT. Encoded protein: CASSFPNLGSPLHF.